Included here is one TCR beta chain sequence, with context. The data belong to a study of blood T cell repertoires in COVID-19. Source study methods: Amplification with reference gene primers provided the estimates of nucleated cell counts. Produced via immunoSEQ multiplex PCR; TCRdb's table is partial and in-frame only. For V, J and clone size, that table is used; D and trimming come from the DNA. Of about 160,000 clones in the sample, roughly 80% were seen once. The ends lost 1 base at V and 6 bases at J; junction bases unmatched: 1. CDR1 and CDR2 from the germline V gene are SGHDT and YYEEEE. The CDR3 extends over 14 amino acids.

Specimen: peripheral blood. The genes are TRBV5-6 and TRBJ2-2; 9 bases line up with TRBD2. This TCR derives from a man aged 70 or older with acute or convalescent COVID-19. The CDR3 loop reads CASSLTSGSGELFF. Written as DNA, the CDR3 is TGTGCCAGCAGCTTGACTAGCGGGTCCGGGGAGCTGTTTTTT.